Detailed here is one T cell receptor beta chain. These data belong to a study of shared clonotypes between healthy human individuals. CD45RA+ naive and CD45RA-negative memory subsets were separated from CD4+ cells. Clones were read by immunoSEQ multiplex PCR, and TCRdb kept only the in-frame ones, dropping some. The sample has about 2.4 million clones, approximately 93% seen once. The germline gives CDR1 SEHNR, CDR2 FQNEAQ (reference sequence). The CDR3 totals 15 residues. The ends lost 5 bases at V and 15 bases at J; junction bases unmatched: 10. The sequenced material came from naive CD4+ T cells from PBMCs. The subset: CD45RA+ positively selected. The clonotype was recovered from a man aged 18 to 35 in good health. Some clones in this sample may be carry-over from other donors' samples. The chain is built from TRBV7-9 and TRBJ2-1; 16 nucleotides align to TRBD2. The CDR3 sequence: CASSLRGLAGGRPFF. DNA of the CDR3: TGTGCCAGCAGCCTAAGGGGACTAGCGGGAGGGCGGCCGTTCTTC.